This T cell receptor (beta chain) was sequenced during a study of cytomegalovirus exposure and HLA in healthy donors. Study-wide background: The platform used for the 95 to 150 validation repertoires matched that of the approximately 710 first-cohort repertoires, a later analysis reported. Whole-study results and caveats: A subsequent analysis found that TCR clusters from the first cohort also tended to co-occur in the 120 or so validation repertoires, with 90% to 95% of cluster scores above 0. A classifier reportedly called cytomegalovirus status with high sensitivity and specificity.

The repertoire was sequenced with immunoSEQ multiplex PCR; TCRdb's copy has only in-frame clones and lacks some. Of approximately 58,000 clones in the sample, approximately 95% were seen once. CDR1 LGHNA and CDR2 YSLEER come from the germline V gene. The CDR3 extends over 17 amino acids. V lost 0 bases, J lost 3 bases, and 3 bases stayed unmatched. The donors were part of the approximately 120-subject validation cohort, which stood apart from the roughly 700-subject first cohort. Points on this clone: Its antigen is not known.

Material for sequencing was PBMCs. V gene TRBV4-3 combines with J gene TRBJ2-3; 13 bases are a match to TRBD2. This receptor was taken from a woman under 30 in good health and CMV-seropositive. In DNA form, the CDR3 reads TGCGCCAGCAGCCAAGATGTACTAGCGGGGGGGACAGATACGCAGTATTTT. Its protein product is CASSQDVLAGGTDTQYF.